The rows below give T cell receptor beta chains drawn from one sample of a study of a mutant IDH1 vaccine in newly diagnosed glioma. Profiled with immunoSEQ multiplex PCR; TCRdb holds only in-frame clones, not every one. The table shows about 16,000 clones, with around four fifths occurring only once. The source material was PBMCs, sampled from a glioma patient treated with radiotherapy, temozolomide or both. The receptor source for this set is a man in his forties or fifties with glioma. Both conserved end residues are part of each CDR3. The D gene is left open where the match is weak. The size entry is marked missing in some rows and otherwise reads once, few, many or a size class.

>TRBJ2-2|.|TRBD1|TRBV10-1
TGCGCCAGCAGCCGTGAACGACAGGGTGTCGGGGAGCTGTTTTTT
CASSRERQGVGELFF
>TRBJ1-3|.|.|TRBV6-1
TGTGCCAGCAGTGACGCATTTTTGTCGCGTAAGGGAGACACCATATATTTT
CASSDAFLSRKGDTIYF
>TRBJ1-1|.|.|TRBV6-6
TGTGCCAGCAGTTACCTAGGCAGGGCCACTGAAGCTTTCTTT
CASSYLGRATEAFF
>TRBJ1-4|.|TRBD1|TRBV6-1
TGTGCCAGCAGGGGTGGACAGGGGTCTGAAAAACTGTTTTTT
CASRGGQGSEKLFF
>TRBJ2-3|.|.|TRBV29-1
TGCAGCGTTGGCTTCGGGGTGGGTAGGGATACGCAGTATTTT
CSVGFGVGRDTQYF
>TRBJ2-3|once|.|TRBV6-4
TGTGCCAGCAGTAGCGGTAGCACAGATACGCAGTATTTT
CASSSGSTDTQYF
>TRBJ2-7|.|.|TRBV7-8
TGTGCCAGCAGCTTAAGCGCCTCGAGGGACGAGCAGTACTTC
CASSLSASRDEQYF
>TRBJ1-4|.|.|TRBV11-2
TGTGCCAGCAGCTTAGTAGGGGCCAGGCACGAAAAACTGTTTTTT
CASSLVGARHEKLFF
>TRBJ2-2|.|.|TRBV11-2
TGTGCCAGCAGCTTAGATATCAGCTCCGGGGAGCTGTTTTTT
CASSLDISSGELFF
>TRBJ2-1|.|TRBD2|TRBV11-3
TGTGCCAGCGTCGTAAGCGGGAGGGCGGGTGAGCAGTTCTTC
CASVVSGRAGEQFF
>TRBJ2-1|.|.|TRBV11-2
TGTGCCAGCACGCCGGGGGGCTGGGGCAATGAGCAGTTCTTC
CASTPGGWGNEQFF
>TRBJ1-4|.|.|TRBV5-1
TGCGCCAGCAGCTTACCAGGTGGTGAAAAACTGTTTTTT
CASSLPGGEKLFF
>TRBJ1-1|.|.|TRBV6-5
TGTGCCAGCAGTTACATGGTGAACACTGAAGCTTTCTTT
CASSYMVNTEAFF
>TRBJ2-3|.|.|TRBV29-1
TGCAGCGTTGAACTGACACAAGATACGCAGTATTTT
CSVELTQDTQYF
>TRBJ1-1|.|.|TRBV10-1
TGCGCCAGCAGTGAAGGGTTGGGGGAAGCTTTCTTT
CASSEGLGEAFF
>TRBJ2-1|.|.|TRBV28
TGTGCCAGCAGGGAAGCAACGGGAACAAAGCAGTTCTTC
CASREATGTKQFF
>TRBJ2-6|.|.|TRBV5-1
TGCGCCAGCAGCTTTATTTTCGACCACCTGGTGGCTGGGGCCAACGTCCTGACTTTC
CASSFIFDHLVAGANVLTF
>TRBJ2-3|.|TRBD1|TRBV19
TGTGCCAGTAGTAGGGACAGGTACACCAGGGGCACAGATACGCAGTATTTT
CASSRDRYTRGTDTQYF
>TRBJ2-7|.|.|TRBV2
TGTGCCAGCAGTGTTTGGGCCGGGGACGAGCAGTACTTC
CASSVWAGDEQYF
>TRBJ2-7|.|.|TRBV5-1
TGCGCCAGCAGCTTCGCAGGGCAAAGGGAGCAGTACTTC
CASSFAGQREQYF
>TRBJ1-2|.|.|TRBV4-1
TGCGCCAGCAGCCAAGAACACTTGATAGGTGGCTACACCTTC
CASSQEHLIGGYTF